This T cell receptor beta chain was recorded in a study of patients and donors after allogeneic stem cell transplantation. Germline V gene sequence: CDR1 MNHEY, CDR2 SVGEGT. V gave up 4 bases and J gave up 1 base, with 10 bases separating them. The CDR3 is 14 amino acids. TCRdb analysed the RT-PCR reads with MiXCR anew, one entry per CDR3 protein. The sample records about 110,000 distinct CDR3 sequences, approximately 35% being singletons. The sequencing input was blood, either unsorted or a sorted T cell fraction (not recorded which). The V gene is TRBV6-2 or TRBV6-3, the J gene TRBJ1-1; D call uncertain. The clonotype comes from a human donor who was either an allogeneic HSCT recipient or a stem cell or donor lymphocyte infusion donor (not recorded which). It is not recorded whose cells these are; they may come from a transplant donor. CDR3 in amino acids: CASSSDTWNTEAFF. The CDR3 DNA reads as TGTGCCAGCAGTTCAGACACTTGGAACACTGAAGCTTTCTTT.